This entry lists 12 T cell receptor beta chains sequenced from one sample in a study of Graves' ophthalmopathy and Graves' hyperthyroidism (dated by TCRdb to the late 2010s). The sequencing machine was an Illumina HiSeq 2000. TCR beta CDR3 regions were amplified from RNA transcripts for repertoire sequencing. The first round was an RT-PCR using HTBI primers with the Qiagen OneStep RT-PCR kit, and this first round was followed by a second-round multiplex PCR, then size selection and purification. TCRdb's own reprocessing of the public reads used fastp at Q25 and MiXCR and kept productive beta chains. All rows with the same CDR3 protein become a single entry with the most common DNA and genes. For this sample there are over 450,000 distinct CDR3 sequences; about an eighth appear just once. Over 8% of the sample is taken by the ten largest. Sequencing input: blood. These receptors were obtained from a woman in her 30s with Graves' ophthalmopathy. Donor details come from another sample of the same person, matched by shared clones.

In its sample, this clonotype was seen many times. The chain recombines TRBV7-2 with TRBJ1-2; 7 bases match TRBD1. J lost 8 bases, V lost 2 bases, and 8 bases had no gene match. CDR3 length: 14 residues. Germline values: CDR1 SGHTA, CDR2 FQGNSA. DNA for the CDR3: TGTGCCAGCAGCTTAAGGGGGCAGGGCCGAGGCTACACCTTC. Translated, it gives CASSLRGQGRGYTF.

This clonotype came up many times. This chain uses TRBV28 with TRBJ2-5; 8 bases align to TRBD2. The CDR3 has 14 residues. The junction had 4 bases not matched to a gene; V was cut back by 7 bases and J by 0 bases. CDR1 and CDR2 (germline): MDHEN, SYDVKM. CDR3 bases: TGTGCCAGCAAGACACTAGCGGACCAAGAGACCCAGTACTTC. As protein: CASKTLADQETQYF.

This chain joins TRBV5-1 and TRBJ1-2; D is ambiguous. Germline lookup yields CDR1 SGHRS and CDR2 YFSETQ. Trimming took off 0 bases at V and 7 bases at J, with 16 bases between the two ends. The CDR3 is 15 amino acids. This chain's CDR3 is CASSLESEGSGGYTF. Written as DNA, the CDR3 is TGCGCCAGCAGCTTGGAATCGGAGGGTTCTGGTGGCTACACCTTC.

For this clonotype: Possible read error: a much larger clone is one base away. The CDR3 spells CASSLSGYTGELFF. DNA of the CDR3: TGTGCCAGCAGTTTATCAGGGTACACCGGGGAGCTGTTTTTT. The rearrangement joins TRBV12-3 or TRBV12-4 to TRBJ2-2; D possibly corresponds to TRBD1 (5 bases). This CDR3 has 14 residues. Deletions cut 2 bases from V and 3 bases from J, with 7 bases between.

This clonotype was recorded many times. The junction and the germline gene differ at one end; a read error may be behind it. CDR3 amino acids: CASSVYRDGEIQYF. CDR3 DNA sequence: TGTGCCAGCAGCGTCTACAGGGATGGGGAGATCCAGTACTTC. This chain uses TRBV9 with TRBJ2-5; tentative D call: TRBD1 (6 bases). There are 14 residues in the CDR3. From germline, CDR1 is SGDLS and CDR2 YYNGEE.

The sample holds many counts of this clonotype. V is TRBV6-5 and J is TRBJ1-5; D might be TRBD1 (6 bases). V lost 4 bases and J 4 bases, leaving 11 bases between the germline ends. The CDR3 loop spans 14 amino acids. Germline lookup yields CDR1 MNHEY and CDR2 SVGAGI. The CDR3: CASSWSGENQPQHF. CDR3 coding DNA: TGTGCCAGCAGTTGGTCAGGGGAAAATCAGCCCCAGCATTTT.

This clonotype has just a few counts. The chain is built from TRBV9 and TRBJ1-2; D might be TRBD1 (6 bases). Deletions cut 2 bases from V and 3 bases from J, with 14 bases between. Germline V CDR1 and CDR2: SGDLS, YYNGEE. The CDR3 runs 15 residues. The CDR3 reads CASSVGTSSHYGYTF. The CDR3 DNA sequence: TGTGCCAGCAGCGTCGGGACATCGAGTCACTATGGCTACACCTTC.

The chain employs TRBV12-3 or TRBV12-4 and TRBJ2-2, with 9 bases fitting TRBD1. This CDR3 has 16 amino acids. V lost 4 bases and J lost 0; bases outside the gene matches: 3. CDR3 sequence reads: CASSSGQGTNTGELFF. The CDR3 bases are TGTGCCAGCAGTTCGGGACAGGGAACGAACACCGGGGAGCTGTTTTTT.

This clonotype appeared many times. Just one base apart from a much larger clone, this may be a read error. The chain carries TRBV6-1 and TRBJ1-1; perhaps TRBD1 as D (5 bases). The CDR3 has 12 amino acids. The germline CDR1 and CDR2 sequences are MNHNS and SASEGT. The chain's CDR3 is CTSSPPGYRAFF. Written as DNA, the CDR3 is TGTACCAGCAGCCCACCAGGGTATCGAGCTTTCTTT.

This clonotype was seen repeatedly, ten times or more. This chain connects TRBV12-3 or TRBV12-4 to TRBJ2-7; 8 nucleotides align to TRBD1. V was clipped by 6 bases and J by 5 bases; unmatched bases: 9. CDR3 length: 14 amino acids. CDR3 protein: CASRPGQGPHEQYF. The CDR3 bases are TGTGCCAGCAGGCCAGGACAGGGACCCCACGAGCAGTACTTC.

This clonotype has ten or more counts. The chain recombines TRBV28 with TRBJ2-5; possible D gene TRBD2, 6 bases. The germline CDR1 and CDR2 sequences are MDHEN and SYDVKM. CDR3 size: 17 residues. With 1 base removed from V and 5 bases from J, the gap between germline ends came to 20 bases. The CDR3 bases are TGTGCCAGCAGTTTATCCCTTTTGGTGGAGGGCGCCGAGACCCAGTACTTC. Its protein is CASSLSLLVEGAETQYF. The variable domain in full, with the rest retrieved from reference TRBV28 and TRBJ2-5, is DVKVTQSSRYLVKRTGEKVFLECVQDMDHENMFWYRQDPGLGLRLIYFSYDVKMKEKGDIPEGYSVSREKKERFSLILESASTNQTSMYLCASSLSLLVEGAETQYFGPGTRLLVL.

This clonotype was seen repeatedly, ten times or more. The chain links TRBV6-1 to TRBJ1-1; tentatively, D is TRBD1 (5 bases). Germline values: CDR1 MNHNS, CDR2 SASEGT. The CDR3 runs 12 residues. The V gene lost 6 bases and the J gene lost 12 bases, with 17 bases spanning the gap. Here the CDR3 DNA reads TGTGCCAGCAGCAACCGGGGCCAGTCATCTTTCTTT. Its translation: CASSNRGQSSFF.